A single sample gave rise to the 14 T cell receptor beta chains below, sequenced in a study of metastatic and nonmetastatic thyroid tumors. TCRdb re-clonotyped the PCR reads via MiXCR. The table includes more than 25,000 clones, 10% to 12% detected once. Every patient was untreated before thyroid surgery. Sequenced material: blood. The receptor set was obtained from a female donor with papillary thyroid cancer or a benign thyroid nodule (not recorded which). Some clones in this sample may be carry-over from other donors' samples.

This clone was picked up many times. J is TRBJ2-7 and V is TRBV7-2; 12 positions match TRBD1. The junction had 3 bases not matched to a gene; V was cut back by 4 bases and J by 2 bases. In germline, CDR1 is SGHTA, CDR2 FQGNSA. The CDR3 length is 15 residues. As DNA, the CDR3 is TGTGCCAGCAGCTCCGGGACAGGGGGCACCTACGAGCAGTACTTC. Translating gives CASSSGTGGTYEQYF.

This clone was seen ten or more times. CDR3 protein: CASRNPGDGELFF. The DNA for the CDR3 is TGTGCCAGCAGAAATCCGGGCGACGGGGAGCTGTTTTTT. The V and J genes are TRBV6-1 and TRBJ2-2; no definite D call. CDR3 length: 13 residues. The V end was cut by 6 bases, the J end by 7 bases, with 12 bases between. Germline V gene lookup returns CDR1 MNHNS and CDR2 SASEGT.

This clone was counted only a few times. This chain links TRBV6-1 with TRBJ2-7, with TRBD2 as a possible D gene (6 bases). This CDR3 has 13 residues. Trimming stripped 6 bases from V and 4 bases from J, with 13 bases between. Germline V gene data show CDR1 as MNHNS and CDR2 as SASEGT. The CDR3 here is CASRSLGGYEQYF. As DNA, the CDR3 is TGTGCCAGCAGGTCGCTCGGGGGTTACGAGCAGTACTTC.

In the case of this clone: As the CDR3 is not closed by the conserved phenylalanine or tryptophan, this likely results from a read error. The chain joins TRBV7-2 to TRBJ2-5; 14 nucleotides agree with TRBD2. The CDR3 is 16 amino acids. Looked up from germline, CDR1 is SGHTA and CDR2 is FQGNSA. This CDR3 reads CVSSLEGTSGSETQYV. The CDR3 DNA is TGTGTCAGCAGCTTAGAAGGGACTAGCGGGAGTGAGACCCAGTACGTC.

This clone was detected ten times or more. The chain carries TRBV7-9 and TRBJ1-4; 9 bases fit TRBD1. Germline lookup yields CDR1 SEHNR and CDR2 FQNEAQ (reference sequence). With V trimmed by 3 bases and J by 5 bases, 1 base remained unmatched. The CDR3 extends over 14 amino acids. Here the CDR3 DNA reads TGTGCCAGCAGCTTGGGGACAGGGAATGAAAAACTGTTTTTT. Residues: CASSLGTGNEKLFF.

This clone has at least ten counts. Germline and junction disagree at one end, which may indicate a read error. Here the CDR3 reads CASSPAGSGADEQCF. The CDR3 bases are TGCGCCAGCAGCCCTGCAGGTAGCGGGGCCGACGAGCAGTGCTTC. V and J are TRBV5-1 and TRBJ2-7, with TRBD2 matching over 8 bases. The CDR3 spans 15 residues. Per the germline V gene, CDR1 is SGHRS and CDR2 is YFSETQ.

This clone has ten or more counts. The V gene is TRBV18, the J gene TRBJ2-3, with no clear D. The CDR3 loop spans 12 amino acids. Germline V lookup: CDR1 KGHSH, CDR2 LQKENI. V was clipped by 5 bases and J by 3 bases, with 6 bases between them. CDR3 bases: TGTGCCAGCTCAACCCAGACAGATACGCAGTATTTT. This gives the protein CASSTQTDTQYF.

This clone was seen a few times. The chain combines TRBV6-6 with TRBJ2-7, with a possible D match to TRBD1 (5 bases). Germline CDR1 is MNHNY and CDR2 is SVGAGI (reference sequence). Trimming shortened V by 3 bases and J by 7 bases, and 13 bases separated the two germline ends. There are 13 residues in the CDR3. The CDR3 region has the DNA TGTGCCAGCAGTTATTCTAGGGGTCGTGAGCAGTACTTC. Its translation is CASSYSRGREQYF.

Concerning this clone itself: The conserved closing phenylalanine or tryptophan is absent in this CDR3, likely reflecting a read error. This chain uses TRBV3-1 with TRBJ2-1, with D hard to call. In germline, CDR1 is LGHDT, CDR2 YNNKEL (reference sequence). This CDR3 contains 14 residues. CDR3 nucleotides: TGTGCCAGTAGCCAAGTTACCAGCTACAATGAGCAGTTCCTC. Protein product: CASSQVTSYNEQFL.

This clone showed up many times. The chain carries TRBV2 and TRBJ1-6; tentatively, D is TRBD1 (5 bases). The CDR3 totals 17 residues. Per the germline V gene, CDR1 is SNHLY and CDR2 is FYNNEI. The V gene lost 1 base and the J gene lost 3 bases, with 13 bases spanning the gap. The CDR3, as DNA: TGTGCCAGCAGTGAAGAGAGGGGCCGAGACTATAATTCACCCCTCCACTTT. Translating it yields CASSEERGRDYNSPLHF.

Many counts were recorded for this clone. The chain has TRBV20-1 and TRBJ1-3; no firm D call. The V end was cut by 0 bases, the J end by 2 bases, with 8 bases between. The CDR3 length is 14 residues. Per the germline V gene, CDR1 is DFQATT and CDR2 is SNEGSKA (reference sequence). Here the CDR3 reads CSAREGSTGNTIYF. Written as DNA, the CDR3 is TGCAGTGCTAGAGAAGGAAGTACTGGAAACACCATATATTTT.

This clone showed up many times. The chain combines TRBV19 with TRBJ2-1, with D maybe TRBD2 (6 bases). Germline CDR1 is LNHDA and CDR2 is SQIVND (reference sequence). The CDR3 has 14 amino acids. The germline V and J ends were trimmed by 4 bases and 3 bases, with 10 bases remaining between them. The CDR3 sequence is CASSRGGVYNEQFF. In DNA form, the CDR3 reads TGTGCCAGTAGTAGAGGCGGGGTCTACAATGAGCAGTTCTTC.

This clone has ten or more counts. V usage is TRBV2 and J usage is TRBJ1-1; a possible D gene is TRBD1 (6 bases). Trimming stripped 11 bases from V and 11 bases from J, with 15 bases between. Germline V gene sequence: CDR1 SNHLY, CDR2 FYNNEI. This CDR3 is built from 10 residues. CDR3: CASQGGFAFF. In DNA form, the CDR3 reads TGTGCCTCCCAAGGGGGTTTCGCTTTCTTT.

This clone was picked up a small number of times. V is TRBV28 and J is TRBJ1-5; possibly TRBD1 for D (5 bases). V was cut by 3 bases and J by 4 bases, with 13 bases left in between. This CDR3 is 15 amino acids long. CDR1 is MDHEN and CDR2 is SYDVKM in the germline V gene. The DNA for the CDR3 is TGTGCCAGCAGTTTCGAGTGGGGGACGAATCAGCCCCAGCATTTT. As protein: CASSFEWGTNQPQHF.